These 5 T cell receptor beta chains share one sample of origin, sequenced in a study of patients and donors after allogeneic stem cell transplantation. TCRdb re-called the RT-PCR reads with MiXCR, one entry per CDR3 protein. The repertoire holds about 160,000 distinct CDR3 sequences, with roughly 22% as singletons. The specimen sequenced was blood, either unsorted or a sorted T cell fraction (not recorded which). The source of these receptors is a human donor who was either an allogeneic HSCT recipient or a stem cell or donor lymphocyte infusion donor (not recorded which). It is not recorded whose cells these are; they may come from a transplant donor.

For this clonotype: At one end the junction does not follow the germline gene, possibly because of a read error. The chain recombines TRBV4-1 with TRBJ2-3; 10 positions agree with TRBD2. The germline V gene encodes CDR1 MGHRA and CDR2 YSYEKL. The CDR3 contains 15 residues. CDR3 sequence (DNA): TGCGCCAGCAGTATCAGCGGGGGGGCGACAGATACGCTGTATTTT. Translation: CASSISGGATDTLYF.

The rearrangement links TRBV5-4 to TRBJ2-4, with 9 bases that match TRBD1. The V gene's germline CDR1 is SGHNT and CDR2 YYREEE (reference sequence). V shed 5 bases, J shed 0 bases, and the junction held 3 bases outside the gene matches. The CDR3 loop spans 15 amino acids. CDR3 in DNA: TGTGCCAGCAGACCGGACAGGGGAGCCAAAAACATTCAGTACTTC. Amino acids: CASRPDRGAKNIQYF.

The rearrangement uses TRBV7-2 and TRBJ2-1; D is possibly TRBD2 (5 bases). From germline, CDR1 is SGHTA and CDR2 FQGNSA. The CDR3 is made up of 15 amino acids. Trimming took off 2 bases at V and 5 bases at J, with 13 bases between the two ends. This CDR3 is CASSLKNPTNNEQFF. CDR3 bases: TGTGCCAGCAGCTTAAAGAATCCGACTAACAATGAGCAGTTCTTC.

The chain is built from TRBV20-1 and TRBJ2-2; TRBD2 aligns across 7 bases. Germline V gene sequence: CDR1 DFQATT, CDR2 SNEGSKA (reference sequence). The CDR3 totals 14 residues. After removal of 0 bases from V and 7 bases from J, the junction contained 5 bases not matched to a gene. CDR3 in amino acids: CSARDRTRDGELFF. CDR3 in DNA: TGCAGTGCTAGAGATCGGACTAGGGACGGGGAGCTGTTTTTT.

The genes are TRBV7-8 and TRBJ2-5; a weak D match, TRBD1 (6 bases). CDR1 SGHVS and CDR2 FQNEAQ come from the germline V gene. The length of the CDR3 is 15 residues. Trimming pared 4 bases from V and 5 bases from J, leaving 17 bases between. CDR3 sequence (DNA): TGTGCCAGCAGCTCGCTACAAACAGGGCGGGAGACCCAGTACTTC. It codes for CASSSLQTGRETQYF.